A selection of T cell receptor beta chains follows, all from one sample in a study of control samples from healthy donors and cancer patients. Profiled with immunoSEQ multiplex PCR; TCRdb holds only in-frame clones, not every one. The sample yields roughly 130,000 clones, 92% seen once. The sequenced sample was blood. The receptors were sampled from a man younger than 45 in good health. The CDR3 runs from the conserved cysteine through the conserved F or W. The D gene is left open where the match is weak. Expanded clones are given a class, and other clones once, few, many or no size at all.

.	TRBV2	TRBJ1-5	.	CATTNQPQHF	TGTGCCACCACCAATCAGCCCCAGCATTTT
TRBD1	TRBV13	TRBJ1-1	.	CASSRDRAANTEAFF	TGTGCCAGCAGCCGCGACAGGGCGGCTAACACTGAAGCTTTCTTT
TRBD2	TRBV4-1	TRBJ2-7	.	CASSQEGLAGGYEQYF	TGCGCCAGCAGCCAGGAGGGACTAGCGGGAGGCTACGAGCAGTACTTC
TRBD1	TRBV28	TRBJ2-1	once	CASSYSTGTGSNEQFF	TGTGCCAGCAGTTACTCAACCGGGACAGGGAGTAATGAGCAGTTCTTC
.	TRBV15	TRBJ1-2	.	CATSRANYGYTF	TGTGCCACCAGCAGAGCTAACTATGGCTACACCTTC
TRBD1	TRBV6-5	TRBJ1-3	.	CAGRQGPADGNTIYF	TGTGCCGGGAGACAGGGTCCGGCTGATGGAAACACCATATATTTT
.	TRBV7-9	TRBJ2-7	.	CASSLGLASYEQYF	TGTGCCAGCAGCTTAGGGTTGGCGTCCTACGAGCAGTACTTC
TRBD2	TRBV10-3	TRBJ2-3	.	CAISEGERETDTQYF	TGTGCCATCAGTGAGGGGGAGCGGGAGACAGATACGCAGTATTTT
.	TRBV28	TRBJ2-1	.	CASSLLPKSPSPYTGEQFF	TGTGCCAGCAGTTTACTCCCTAAATCTCCGTCCCCGTACACGGGTGAGCAGTTCTTC
.	TRBV11-3	TRBJ1-2	.	CASSLGFGGPYGYTF	TGTGCCAGCAGCTTAGGGTTCGGGGGTCCCTATGGCTACACCTTC
.	TRBV5-1	TRBJ2-7	.	CASSNSYEQYF	TGCGCCAGCAGCAATAGTTACGAGCAGTACTTC
.	TRBV4-3	TRBJ1-2	.	CASSPDPVGYGYTF	TGCGCCAGCAGCCCGGATCCTGTGGGCTATGGCTACACCTTC
TRBD1	TRBV6-1	TRBJ1-6	.	CASSEGQGMGSPLHF	TGTGCCAGCAGTGAAGGACAGGGGATGGGTTCACCCCTCCACTTT
.	TRBV28	TRBJ1-6	.	CASSQKAPGLGTSPLHF	TGTGCCAGCAGTCAGAAAGCCCCGGGACTTGGCACCTCACCCCTCCACTTT
.	TRBV12-5	TRBJ2-2	.	CASGTGYNTGELFF	TGTGCTAGTGGGACAGGTTATAACACCGGGGAGCTGTTTTTT
.	TRBV19	TRBJ2-1	.	CASSIVTRLGDNEQFF	TGTGCCAGTAGTATAGTTACGCGACTAGGAGACAATGAGCAGTTCTTC
.	TRBV27	TRBJ1-1	.	CASSPIQGLVFF	TGTGCCAGCAGTCCGATACAGGGATTGGTTTTCTTT
.	TRBV28	TRBJ1-1	once	CASSKDLRGAEAFF	TGTGCCAGCAGCAAGGACCTCAGGGGCGCTGAAGCTTTCTTT
.	TRBV19	TRBJ2-3	.	CASSKSRTSTDTQYF	TGTGCCAGTAGTAAAAGCAGGACCAGCACAGATACGCAGTATTTT
.	TRBV28	TRBJ1-4	.	CASSPAKGSSVKEKLFF	TGTGCCAGCAGTCCTGCCAAGGGGTCTTCAGTAAAGGAAAAACTGTTTTTT
TRBD1	TRBV28	TRBJ2-1	.	CASSVSLGGQGLFEQFF	TGTGCCAGCAGTGTAAGTCTAGGGGGACAGGGCCTTTTTGAGCAGTTCTTC
TRBD1	TRBV6-4	TRBJ1-1	few	CASSPRTGGGEAFF	TGTGCCAGCAGTCCGCGGACAGGGGGCGGTGAAGCTTTCTTT
.	TRBV4-2	TRBJ2-2	.	CASSQGGSSTGELFF	TGTGCCAGCAGCCAGGGTGGCAGCAGCACCGGGGAGCTGTTTTTT
.	TRBV19	TRBJ1-2	.	CASQKFQSPNYGYTF	TGTGCCAGCCAAAAATTCCAATCGCCTAACTATGGCTACACCTTC
TRBD1	TRBV6-5	TRBJ2-7	.	CASSYTAGTALEQYF	TGTGCCAGCAGTTACACAGCCGGGACAGCTCTCGAGCAGTACTTC
TRBD1	TRBV6-5	TRBJ1-1	.	CASSKTGEYTEAFF	TGTGCCAGCAGTAAGACAGGGGAGTACACTGAAGCTTTCTTT
.	TRBV5-8	TRBJ2-7	once	CASSLKGRSYEQYF	TGTGCCAGCAGCTTGAAGGGGCGCTCCTACGAGCAGTACTTC
.	TRBV6-5	TRBJ1-1	.	CASSYSVQSNTEAFF	TGTGCCAGCAGTTACTCGGTACAGTCGAACACTGAAGCTTTCTTT
.	TRBV19	TRBJ2-7	.	CASSIGSGAYEQYF	TGTGCCAGTAGTATAGGCTCGGGAGCCTACGAGCAGTACTTC
.	TRBV11-2	TRBJ1-3	.	CASSPHLGNTIYF	TGTGCCAGCAGCCCCCACCTAGGAAACACCATATATTTT
.	TRBV28	TRBJ1-5	.	CASKTSSGGNQPQHF	TGTGCCAGCAAAACCAGTAGTGGGGGCAATCAGCCCCAGCATTTT
.	TRBV5-6	TRBJ2-7	.	CASSLGGSLYEQYF	TGTGCCAGCAGCTTGGGAGGTTCCCTCTACGAGCAGTACTTC
.	TRBV28	TRBJ1-2	.	CASRTLEGIRGGGYTF	TGTGCCAGCAGGACTTTGGAGGGGATTAGAGGTGGTGGCTACACCTTC
.	TRBV28	TRBJ2-5	.	CASRSGTPPETQYF	TGTGCCAGCAGATCCGGGACTCCTCCGGAGACCCAGTACTTC
TRBD1	TRBV11-2	TRBJ2-1	.	CASSDRGNEQFF	TGTGCCAGCAGCGACAGGGGTAATGAGCAGTTCTTC
.	TRBV3-1/TRBV3-2	TRBJ2-7	.	CASSQVGSYEQYF	TGTGCCAGCAGCCAAGTTGGCTCCTACGAGCAGTACTTC